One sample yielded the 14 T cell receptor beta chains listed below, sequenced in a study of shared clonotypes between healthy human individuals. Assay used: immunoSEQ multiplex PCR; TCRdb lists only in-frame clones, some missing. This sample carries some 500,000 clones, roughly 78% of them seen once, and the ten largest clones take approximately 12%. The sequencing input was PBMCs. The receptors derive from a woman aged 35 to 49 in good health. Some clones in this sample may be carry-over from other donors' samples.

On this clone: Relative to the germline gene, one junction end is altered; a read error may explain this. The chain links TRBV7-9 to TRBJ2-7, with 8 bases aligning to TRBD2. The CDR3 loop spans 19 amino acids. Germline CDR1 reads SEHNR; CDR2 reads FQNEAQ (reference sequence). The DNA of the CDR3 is TGTGCCGGCAGCTTAGCGGTGAGAATAGGGGGACTAGGGTCCTACGAGCAGTACTTC. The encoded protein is CAGSLAVRIGGLGSYEQYF.

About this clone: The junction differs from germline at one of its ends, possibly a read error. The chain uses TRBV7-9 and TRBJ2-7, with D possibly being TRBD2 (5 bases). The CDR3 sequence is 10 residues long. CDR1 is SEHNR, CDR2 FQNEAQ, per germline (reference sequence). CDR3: CASSQDWDHF. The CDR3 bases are TGTGCCAGCAGCCAGGACTGGGATCACTTC.

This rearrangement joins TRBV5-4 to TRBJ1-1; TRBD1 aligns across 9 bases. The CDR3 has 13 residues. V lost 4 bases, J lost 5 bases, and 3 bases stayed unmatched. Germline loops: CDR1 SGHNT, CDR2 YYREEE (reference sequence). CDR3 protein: CASSRTGVTEAFF. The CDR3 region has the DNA TGTGCCAGCAGCAGGACAGGGGTTACTGAAGCTTTCTTT.

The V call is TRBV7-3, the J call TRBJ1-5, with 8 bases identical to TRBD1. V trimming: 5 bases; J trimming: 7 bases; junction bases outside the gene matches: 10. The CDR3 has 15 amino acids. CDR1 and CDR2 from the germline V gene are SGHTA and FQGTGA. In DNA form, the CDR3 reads TGTGCCAGCAGCATCGGACAGGGAGATCCCCAGCCCCAGCATTTT. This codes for CASSIGQGDPQPQHF.

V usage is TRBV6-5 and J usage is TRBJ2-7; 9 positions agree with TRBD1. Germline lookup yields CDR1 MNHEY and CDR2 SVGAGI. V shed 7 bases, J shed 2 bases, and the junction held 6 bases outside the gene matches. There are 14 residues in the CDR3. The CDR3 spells CASTADRGTYEQYF. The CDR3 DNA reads TGTGCCAGCACCGCCGACAGGGGGACCTACGAGCAGTACTTC.

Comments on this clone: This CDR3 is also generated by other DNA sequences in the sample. Here the CDR3 reads CASSDRDTGELFF. DNA for the CDR3: TGTGCTTCATCGGACAGGGACACCGGGGAGCTGTTTTTT. The chain couples TRBV6-4 to TRBJ2-2; TRBD1 aligns across 8 bases. Looked up from germline, CDR1 is MRHNA and CDR2 is SNTAGT. This CDR3 region has 13 residues.

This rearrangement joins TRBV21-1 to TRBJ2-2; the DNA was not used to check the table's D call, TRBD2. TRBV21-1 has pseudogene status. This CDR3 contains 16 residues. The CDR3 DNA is TGTGCCAGCATTATAGCGGGAGGGGCGAACACCGGGGAGCTGTTTTTT. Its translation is CASIIAGGANTGELFF.

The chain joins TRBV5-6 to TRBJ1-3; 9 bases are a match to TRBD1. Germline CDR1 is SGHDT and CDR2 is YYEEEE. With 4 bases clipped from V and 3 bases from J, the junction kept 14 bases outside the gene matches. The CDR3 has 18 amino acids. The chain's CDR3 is CASSRRIGQGNFGNTIYF. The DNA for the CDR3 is TGTGCCAGCAGCAGGAGGATTGGACAGGGGAACTTTGGAAACACCATATATTTT.

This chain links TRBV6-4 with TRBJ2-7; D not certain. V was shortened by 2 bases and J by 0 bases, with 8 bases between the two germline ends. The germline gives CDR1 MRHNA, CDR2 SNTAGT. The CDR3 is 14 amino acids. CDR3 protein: CASSDRRNSYEQYF. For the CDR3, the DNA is TGTGCCAGCAGTGACAGACGGAACTCCTACGAGCAGTACTTC.

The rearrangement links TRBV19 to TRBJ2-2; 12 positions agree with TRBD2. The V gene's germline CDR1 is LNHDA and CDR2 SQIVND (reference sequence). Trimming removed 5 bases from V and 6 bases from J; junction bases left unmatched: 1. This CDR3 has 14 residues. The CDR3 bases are TGTGCCAGTAGTGGGACTAGCGGGTCCGGGGAGCTGTTTTTT. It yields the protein CASSGTSGSGELFF.

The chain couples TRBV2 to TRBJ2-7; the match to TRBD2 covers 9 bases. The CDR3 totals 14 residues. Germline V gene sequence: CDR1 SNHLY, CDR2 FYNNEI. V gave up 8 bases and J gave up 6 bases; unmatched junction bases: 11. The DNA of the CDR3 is TGTGCCAGCGACCAGGGGCGGGAGGGCCGCGAGCAGTACTTC. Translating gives CASDQGREGREQYF.

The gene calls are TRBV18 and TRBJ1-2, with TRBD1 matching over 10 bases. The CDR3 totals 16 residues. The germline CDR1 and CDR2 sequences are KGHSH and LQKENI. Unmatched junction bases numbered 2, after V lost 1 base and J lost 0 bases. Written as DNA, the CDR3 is TGTGCCAGCTCACCACTGGGACAGGGGTCTAACTATGGCTACACCTTC. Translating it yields CASSPLGQGSNYGYTF.

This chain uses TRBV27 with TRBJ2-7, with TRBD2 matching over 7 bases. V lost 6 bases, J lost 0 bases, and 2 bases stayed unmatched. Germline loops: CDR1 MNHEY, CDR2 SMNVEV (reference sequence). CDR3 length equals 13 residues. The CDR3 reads CASRSSGSYEQYF. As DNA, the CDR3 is TGTGCCAGCAGATCTAGCGGCTCCTACGAGCAGTACTTC.

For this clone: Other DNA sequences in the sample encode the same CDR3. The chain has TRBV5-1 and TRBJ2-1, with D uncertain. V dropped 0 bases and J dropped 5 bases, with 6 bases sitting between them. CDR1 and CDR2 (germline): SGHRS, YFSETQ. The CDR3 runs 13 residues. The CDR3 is CASSLGGDNEQFF. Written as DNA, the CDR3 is TGCGCCAGCAGCTTGGGGGGTGACAATGAGCAGTTCTTC.